Here is one T cell receptor (beta chain) with its context. The CDR3 has 16 residues. Germline V gene data show CDR1 as SEHNR and CDR2 as FQNEAQ (reference sequence). V lost 5 bases to trimming and J lost 2 bases, with 17 bases between them. The sample originates from a study of blood T cell repertoires in COVID-19. In the original workflow: It was from reference gene primer amplification that nucleated cell counts were estimated. The assay was immunoSEQ multiplex PCR, and TCRdb's table has in-frame clones only and misses some. For V, J and clone size, that table is used; D and trimming come from the DNA. The table has about 130,000 clones, 84% seen once.

The V and J genes are TRBV7-9 and TRBJ2-3; weak D call: TRBD2 (6 bases). Sequencing was done on a sample of peripheral blood. This receptor was identified in a human donor in a cohort sampled during active COVID-19. CDR3 DNA sequence: TGTGCCAGCAGCGTCCGCGGGGCAAGGGCCACAGATACGCAGTATTTT. It specifies CASSVRGARATDTQYF.